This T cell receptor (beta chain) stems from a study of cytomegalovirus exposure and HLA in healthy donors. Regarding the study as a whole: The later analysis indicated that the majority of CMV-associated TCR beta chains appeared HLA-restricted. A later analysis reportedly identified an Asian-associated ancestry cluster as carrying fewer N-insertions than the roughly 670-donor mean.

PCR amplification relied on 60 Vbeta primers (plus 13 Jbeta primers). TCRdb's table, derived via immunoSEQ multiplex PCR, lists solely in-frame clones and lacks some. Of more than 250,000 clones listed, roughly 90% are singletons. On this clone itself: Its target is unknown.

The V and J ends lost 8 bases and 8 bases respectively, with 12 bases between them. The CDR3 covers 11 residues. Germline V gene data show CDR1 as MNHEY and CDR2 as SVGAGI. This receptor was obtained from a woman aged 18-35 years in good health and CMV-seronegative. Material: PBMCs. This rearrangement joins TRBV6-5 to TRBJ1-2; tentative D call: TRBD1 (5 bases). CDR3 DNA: TGTGCCAGCCAGGGATATAAGGGCTACACCTTC. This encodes CASQGYKGYTF.